Detailed here is one TCR beta chain. Its antigen is not identified. This CDR3 region has 15 residues. Trimming pared 5 bases from V and 0 bases from J, leaving 11 bases between. CDR1 is SEHNR, CDR2 FQNEAQ, per germline (reference sequence). This entry comes from a study of breast tumors, draining lymph nodes, adjacent tissues. General observations from the study: Tumors had less TCR diversity than lymph nodes, more than nontumor tissue. Tumor and nontumor repertoires were significantly more similar in luminal-like than in basal-like breast cancer.

Each CDR3 protein gets one entry after TCRdb re-called the multiplex PCR reads with MiXCR. The repertoire holds some 22,000 distinct CDR3 sequences, about 70% seen once, with around a quarter in the top ten. The chain joins TRBV7-9 to TRBJ1-3; no clear D. What was sequenced was tumor-adjacent breast tissue. This TCR derives from a female donor with breast cancer. Some clones in this sample may be carry-over from other donors' samples. The CDR3 nucleotides read TGTGCCAGCAGCGACCCAGTCCTCTCTGGAAACACCATATATTTT. Its protein is CASSDPVLSGNTIYF.